This T cell receptor (beta chain) was recovered during a study of T cell responses to AZD1222 COVID-19 vaccine. Study details: Second-dose recipients at about 4 or about 12 weeks were treated as one pooled group. Points from the study as a whole: Of the AZD1222 recipients, only 5 to 7 were seropositive at baseline.

Details on this clone: The antigen is undetermined.

Trimming cost V 5 bases and J 9 bases; bases outside gene matches: 15. Germline CDR1 reads SEHNR; CDR2 reads FQNEAQ (reference sequence). The CDR3 totals 15 residues. TCRdb keeps only in-frame clones here, not all; method: immunoSEQ multiplex PCR. The profile shows about 56,000 clones, 80% to 90% of them singletons. The receptor's source is an adult in good health. Source: peripheral blood, taken on day 0 of AZD1222 vaccination. The chain has TRBV7-9 and TRBJ2-7, with 8 bases aligning to TRBD2. The CDR3 DNA follows: TGTGCCAGCAGCCCGTCACTAGCGGAAGATTTTCGGCAGTACTTC. This encodes CASSPSLAEDFRQYF. Filled out from reference TRBV7-9 and TRBJ2-7, the complete variable domain reads DTGVSQNPRHKITKRGQNVTFRCDPISEHNRLYWYRQTLGQGPEFLTYFQNEAQLEKSRLLSDRFSAERPKGSFSTLEIQRTEQGDSAMYLCASSPSLAEDFRQYFGPGTRLTVT.